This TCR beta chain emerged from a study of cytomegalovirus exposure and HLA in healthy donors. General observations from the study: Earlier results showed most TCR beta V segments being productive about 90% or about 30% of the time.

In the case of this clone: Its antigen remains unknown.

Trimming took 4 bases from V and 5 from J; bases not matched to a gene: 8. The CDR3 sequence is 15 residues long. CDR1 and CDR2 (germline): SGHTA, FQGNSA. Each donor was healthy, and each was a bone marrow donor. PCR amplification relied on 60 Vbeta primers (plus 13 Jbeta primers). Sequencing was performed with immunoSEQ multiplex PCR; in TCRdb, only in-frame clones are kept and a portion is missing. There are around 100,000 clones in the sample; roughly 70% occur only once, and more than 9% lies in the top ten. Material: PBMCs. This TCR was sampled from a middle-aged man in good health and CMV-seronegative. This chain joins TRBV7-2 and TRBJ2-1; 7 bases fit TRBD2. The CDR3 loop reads CASSSSPRENNEQFF. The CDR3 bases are TGTGCCAGCAGCTCCTCCCCGCGGGAGAACAATGAGCAGTTCTTC.